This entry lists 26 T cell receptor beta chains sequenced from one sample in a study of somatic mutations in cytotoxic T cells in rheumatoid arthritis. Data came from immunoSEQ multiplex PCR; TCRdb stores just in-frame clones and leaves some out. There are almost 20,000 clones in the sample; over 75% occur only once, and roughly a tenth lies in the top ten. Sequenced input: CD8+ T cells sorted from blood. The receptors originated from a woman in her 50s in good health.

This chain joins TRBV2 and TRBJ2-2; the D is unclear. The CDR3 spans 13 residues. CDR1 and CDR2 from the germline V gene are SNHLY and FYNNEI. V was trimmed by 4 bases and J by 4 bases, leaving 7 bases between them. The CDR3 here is CASSGGSTGELFF. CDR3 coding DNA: TGTGCCAGCAGTGGTGGCAGCACCGGGGAGCTGTTTTTT.

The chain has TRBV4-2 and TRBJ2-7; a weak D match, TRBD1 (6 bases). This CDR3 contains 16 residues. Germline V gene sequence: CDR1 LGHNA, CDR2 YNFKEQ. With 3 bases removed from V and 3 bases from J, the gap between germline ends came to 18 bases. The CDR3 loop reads CASSHPGTDRLYEQYF. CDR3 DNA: TGTGCCAGCAGCCACCCCGGGACGGACAGACTCTACGAGCAGTACTTC.

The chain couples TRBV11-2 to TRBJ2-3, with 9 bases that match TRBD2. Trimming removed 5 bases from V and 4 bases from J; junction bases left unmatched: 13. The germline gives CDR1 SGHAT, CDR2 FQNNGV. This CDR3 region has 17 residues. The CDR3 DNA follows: TGTGCCAGCAGCAAGATAGCGGGGGCTGCCTCCGCAGATACGCAGTATTTT. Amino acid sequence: CASSKIAGAASADTQYF.

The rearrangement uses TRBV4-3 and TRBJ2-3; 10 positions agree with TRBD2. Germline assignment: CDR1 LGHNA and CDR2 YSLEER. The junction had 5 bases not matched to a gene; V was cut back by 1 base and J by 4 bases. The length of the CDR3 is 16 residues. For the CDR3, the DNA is TGCGCCAGCAGCCAAGCTGGGACTAGCGCCCCAGATACGCAGTATTTT. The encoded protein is CASSQAGTSAPDTQYF.

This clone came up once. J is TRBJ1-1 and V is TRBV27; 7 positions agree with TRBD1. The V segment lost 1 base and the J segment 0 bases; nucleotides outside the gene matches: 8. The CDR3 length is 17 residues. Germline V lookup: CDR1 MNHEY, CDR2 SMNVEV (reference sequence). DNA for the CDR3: TGTGCCAGCAGTTTATGGGGCGACAGGGCCATGAACACTGAAGCTTTCTTT. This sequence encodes CASSLWGDRAMNTEAFF.

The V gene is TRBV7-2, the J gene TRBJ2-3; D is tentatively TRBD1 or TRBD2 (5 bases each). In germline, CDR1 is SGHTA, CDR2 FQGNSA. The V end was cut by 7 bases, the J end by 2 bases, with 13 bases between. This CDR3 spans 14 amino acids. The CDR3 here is CASIPGPYTDTQYF. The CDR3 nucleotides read TGTGCCAGCATACCGGGACCCTACACAGATACGCAGTATTTT.

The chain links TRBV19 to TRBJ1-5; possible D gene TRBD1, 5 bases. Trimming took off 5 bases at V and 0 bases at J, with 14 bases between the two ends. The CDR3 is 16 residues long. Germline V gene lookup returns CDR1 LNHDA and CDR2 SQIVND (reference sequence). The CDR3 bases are TGTGCCAGTAGTTGGCAGGGAGAATATAGCAATCAGCCCCAGCATTTT. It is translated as CASSWQGEYSNQPQHF.

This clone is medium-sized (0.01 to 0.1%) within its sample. The CDR3 sequence is CASSLGDFNSPLHF. The CDR3 DNA reads as TGCGCCAGCAGCTTGGGGGATTTTAATTCACCCCTCCACTTT. The rearrangement joins TRBV5-1 to TRBJ1-6; D uncertain. This CDR3 has 14 amino acids. Trimming shortened V by 0 bases and J by 6 bases, and 7 bases separated the two germline ends. Germline lookup yields CDR1 SGHRS and CDR2 YFSETQ.

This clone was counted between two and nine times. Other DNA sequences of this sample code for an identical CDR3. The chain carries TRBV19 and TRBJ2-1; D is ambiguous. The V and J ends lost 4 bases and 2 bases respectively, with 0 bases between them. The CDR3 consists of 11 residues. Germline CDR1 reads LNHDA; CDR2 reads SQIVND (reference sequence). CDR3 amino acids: CASSTYNEQFF. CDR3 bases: TGTGCCAGTAGTACCTACAATGAGCAGTTCTTC.

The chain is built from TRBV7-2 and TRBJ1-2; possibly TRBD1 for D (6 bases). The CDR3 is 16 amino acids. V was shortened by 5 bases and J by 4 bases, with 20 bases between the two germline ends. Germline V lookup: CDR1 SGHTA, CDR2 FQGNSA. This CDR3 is CASSPPLGAEVYGYTF. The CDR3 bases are TGTGCCAGCAGCCCCCCGTTGGGGGCAGAAGTCTATGGCTACACCTTC. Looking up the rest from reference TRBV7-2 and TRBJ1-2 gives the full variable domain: GAGVSQSPSNKVTEKGKDVELRCDPISGHTALYWYRQSLGQGLEFLIYFQGNSAPDKSGLPSDRFSAERTGGSVSTLTIQRTQQEDSAVYLCASSPPLGAEVYGYTFGSGTRLTVV.

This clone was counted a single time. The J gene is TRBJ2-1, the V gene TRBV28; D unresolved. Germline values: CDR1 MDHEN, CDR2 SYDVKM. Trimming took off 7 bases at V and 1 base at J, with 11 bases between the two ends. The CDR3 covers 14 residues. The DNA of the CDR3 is TGTGCCAGCAAACATCCATCTTCCTACAATGAGCAGTTCTTC. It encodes CASKHPSSYNEQFF.

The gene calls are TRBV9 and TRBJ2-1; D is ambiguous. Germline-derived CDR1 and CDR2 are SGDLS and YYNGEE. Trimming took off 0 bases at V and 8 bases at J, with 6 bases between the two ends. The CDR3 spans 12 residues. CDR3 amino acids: CASSVDGDEQFF. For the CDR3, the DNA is TGTGCCAGCAGCGTAGATGGGGATGAGCAGTTCTTC.

The CDR3 sequence: CASSSPTGASGTSGYNEQFF. CDR3 DNA: TGTGCCAGCAGTTCCCCTACGGGCGCCTCCGGGACTAGCGGATACAATGAGCAGTTCTTC. The gene calls are TRBV27 and TRBJ2-1; 11 bases agree with TRBD2. Germline CDR1 MNHEY, CDR2 SMNVEV (reference sequence). V shed 4 bases, J shed 4 bases, and the junction held 18 bases outside the gene matches. CDR3 length equals 20 residues.

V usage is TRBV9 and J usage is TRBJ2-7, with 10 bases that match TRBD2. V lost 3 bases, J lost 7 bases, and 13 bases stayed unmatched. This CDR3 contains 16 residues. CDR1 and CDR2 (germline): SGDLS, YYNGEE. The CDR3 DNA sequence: TGTGCCAGCAGCGCAACATCCCTAGCGGGAGAAAGTGAGCAGTACTTC. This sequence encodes CASSATSLAGESEQYF. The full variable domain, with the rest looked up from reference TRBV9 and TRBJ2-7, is DSGVTQTPKHLITATGQRVTLRCSPRSGDLSVYWYQQSLDQGLQFLIQYYNGEERAKGNILERFSAQQFPDLHSELNLSSLELGDSALYFCASSATSLAGESEQYFGPGTRLTVT.

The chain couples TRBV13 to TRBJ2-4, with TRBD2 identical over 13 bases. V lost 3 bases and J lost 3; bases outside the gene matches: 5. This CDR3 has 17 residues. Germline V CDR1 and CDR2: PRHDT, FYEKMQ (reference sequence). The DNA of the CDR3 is TGTGCCAGCAGCTTCACTAGCGGGGGGGTGGACAAAAACATTCAGTACTTC. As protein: CASSFTSGGVDKNIQYF.

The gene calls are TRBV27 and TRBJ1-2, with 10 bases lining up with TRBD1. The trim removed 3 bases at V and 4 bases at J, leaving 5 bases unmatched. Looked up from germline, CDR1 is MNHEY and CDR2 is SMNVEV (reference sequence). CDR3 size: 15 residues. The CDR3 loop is CASSLGQGSPYGYTF. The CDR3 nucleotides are TGTGCCAGCAGTTTGGGACAGGGGTCCCCCTATGGCTACACCTTC.

DNA for the CDR3: TGTGCCAGCAGCTTGGGGACTAGCCCCTACGAGCAGTACTTC. Its protein product is CASSLGTSPYEQYF. The gene calls are TRBV5-6 and TRBJ2-7, with TRBD2 matching over 8 bases. Germline V gene lookup returns CDR1 SGHDT and CDR2 YYEEEE. This CDR3 comprises 14 residues. With 0 bases clipped from V and 2 bases from J, the junction kept 1 base outside the gene matches.

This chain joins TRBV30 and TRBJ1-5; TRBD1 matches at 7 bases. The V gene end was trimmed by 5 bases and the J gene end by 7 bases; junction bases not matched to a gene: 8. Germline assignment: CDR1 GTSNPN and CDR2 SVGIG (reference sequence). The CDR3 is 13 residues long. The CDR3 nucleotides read TGTGCCTGGGCTGACAGGGTGGGACAGCCCCAGCATTTT. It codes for CAWADRVGQPQHF.

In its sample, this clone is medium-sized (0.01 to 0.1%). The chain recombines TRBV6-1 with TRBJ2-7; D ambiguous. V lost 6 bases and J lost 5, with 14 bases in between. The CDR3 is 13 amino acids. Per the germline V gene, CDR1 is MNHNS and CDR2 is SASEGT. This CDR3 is CASSPLHAHEQYF. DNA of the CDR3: TGTGCCAGCAGCCCGCTTCATGCCCACGAGCAGTACTTC.

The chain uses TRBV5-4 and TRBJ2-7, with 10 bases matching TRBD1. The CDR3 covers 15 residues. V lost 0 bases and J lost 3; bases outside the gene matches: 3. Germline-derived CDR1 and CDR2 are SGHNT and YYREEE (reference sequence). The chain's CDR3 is CASSLGDRGGYEQYF. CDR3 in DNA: TGTGCCAGCAGCTTGGGGGACAGGGGTGGCTACGAGCAGTACTTC.

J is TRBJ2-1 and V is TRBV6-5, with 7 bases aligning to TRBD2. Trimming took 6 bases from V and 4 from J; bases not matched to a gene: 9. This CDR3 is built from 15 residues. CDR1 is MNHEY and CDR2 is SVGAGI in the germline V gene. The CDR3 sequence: CASSLGGSFYNEQFF. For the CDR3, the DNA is TGTGCCAGCAGCCTTGGCGGGAGTTTTTACAATGAGCAGTTCTTC.

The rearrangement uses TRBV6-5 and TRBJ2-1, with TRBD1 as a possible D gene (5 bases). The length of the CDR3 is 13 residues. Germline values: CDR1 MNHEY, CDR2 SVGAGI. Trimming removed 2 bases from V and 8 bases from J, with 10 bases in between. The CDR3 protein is CASSYQSRDEQFF. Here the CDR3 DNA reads TGTGCCAGCAGTTACCAGAGCAGGGATGAGCAGTTCTTC.

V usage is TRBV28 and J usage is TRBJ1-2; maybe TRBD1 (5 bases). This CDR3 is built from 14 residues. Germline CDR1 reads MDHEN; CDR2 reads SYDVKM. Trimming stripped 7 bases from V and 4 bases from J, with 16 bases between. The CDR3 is CASTYAGVGYGYTF. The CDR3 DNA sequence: TGTGCCAGCACTTATGCGGGGGTCGGCTATGGCTACACCTTC.

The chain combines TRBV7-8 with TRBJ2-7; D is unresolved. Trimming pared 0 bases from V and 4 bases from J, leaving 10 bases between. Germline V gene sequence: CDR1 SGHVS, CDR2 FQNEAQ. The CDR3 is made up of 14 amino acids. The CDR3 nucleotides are TGTGCCAGCAGCTTAGCCCCGGTACTGTACGAGCAGTACTTC. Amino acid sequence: CASSLAPVLYEQYF.

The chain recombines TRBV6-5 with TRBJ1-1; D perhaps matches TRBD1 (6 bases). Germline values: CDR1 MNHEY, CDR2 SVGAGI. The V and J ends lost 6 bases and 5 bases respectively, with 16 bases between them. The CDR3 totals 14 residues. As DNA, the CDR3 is TGTGCCAGCAGCCCACTGGGGGCGAGAACTGAAGCTTTCTTT. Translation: CASSPLGARTEAFF.

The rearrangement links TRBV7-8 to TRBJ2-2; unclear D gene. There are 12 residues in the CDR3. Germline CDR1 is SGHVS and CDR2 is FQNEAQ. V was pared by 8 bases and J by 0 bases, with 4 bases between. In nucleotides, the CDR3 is TGTGCCAGCGATCCGAACACCGGGGAGCTGTTTTTT. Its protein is CASDPNTGELFF.